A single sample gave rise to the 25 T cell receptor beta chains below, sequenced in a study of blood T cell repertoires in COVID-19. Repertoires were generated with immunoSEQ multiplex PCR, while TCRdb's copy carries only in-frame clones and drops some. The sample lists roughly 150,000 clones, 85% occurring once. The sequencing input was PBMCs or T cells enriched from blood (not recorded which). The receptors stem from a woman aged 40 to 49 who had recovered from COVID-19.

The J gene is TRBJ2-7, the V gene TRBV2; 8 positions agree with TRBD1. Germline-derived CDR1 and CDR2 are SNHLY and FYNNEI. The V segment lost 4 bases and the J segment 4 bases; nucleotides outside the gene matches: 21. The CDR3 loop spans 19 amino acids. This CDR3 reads CASSASPGDRPRSVYEQYF. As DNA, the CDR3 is TGTGCCAGCAGTGCGTCTCCTGGGGACAGGCCAAGGTCTGTATACGAGCAGTACTTC. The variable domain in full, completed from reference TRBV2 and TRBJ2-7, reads EPEVTQTPSHQVTQMGQEVILRCVPISNHLYFYWYRQILGQKVEFLVSFYNNEISEKSEIFDDQFSVERPDGSNFTLKIRSTKLEDSAMYFCASSASPGDRPRSVYEQYFGPGTRLTVT.

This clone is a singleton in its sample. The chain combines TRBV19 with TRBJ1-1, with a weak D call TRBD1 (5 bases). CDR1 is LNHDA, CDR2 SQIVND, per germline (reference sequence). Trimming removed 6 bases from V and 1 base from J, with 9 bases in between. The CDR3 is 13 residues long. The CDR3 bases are TGTGCCAGTAGCGAGCAGGGGAACACTGAAGCTTTCTTT. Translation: CASSEQGNTEAFF.

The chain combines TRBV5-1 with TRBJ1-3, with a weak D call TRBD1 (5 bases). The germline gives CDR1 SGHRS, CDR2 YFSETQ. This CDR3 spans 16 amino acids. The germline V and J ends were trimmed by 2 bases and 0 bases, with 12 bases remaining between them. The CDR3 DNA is TGCGCCAGCAGCTTCGTCGACAGCTCCTCTGGAAACACCATATATTTT. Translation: CASSFVDSSSGNTIYF.

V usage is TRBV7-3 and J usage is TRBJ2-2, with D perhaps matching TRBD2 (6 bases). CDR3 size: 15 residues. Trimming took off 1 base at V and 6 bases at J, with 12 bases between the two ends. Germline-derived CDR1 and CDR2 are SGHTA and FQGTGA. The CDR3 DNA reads TGTGCCAGCAGCTTAAGGAGTGGAGGGTCCGGGGAGCTGTTTTTT. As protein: CASSLRSGGSGELFF.

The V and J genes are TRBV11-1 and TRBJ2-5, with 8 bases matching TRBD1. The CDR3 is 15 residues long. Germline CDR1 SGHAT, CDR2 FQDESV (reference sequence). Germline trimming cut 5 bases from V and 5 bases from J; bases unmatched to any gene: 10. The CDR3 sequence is CASSLARTGRETQYF. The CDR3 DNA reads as TGTGCCAGCAGCCTGGCCAGGACAGGGCGGGAGACCCAGTACTTC. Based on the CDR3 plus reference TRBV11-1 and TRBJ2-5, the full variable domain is EAEVAQSPRYKITEKSQAVAFWCDPISGHATLYWYRQILGQGPELLVQFQDESVVDDSQLPKDRFSAERLKGVDSTLKIQPAELGDSAMYLCASSLARTGRETQYFGPGTRLLVL.

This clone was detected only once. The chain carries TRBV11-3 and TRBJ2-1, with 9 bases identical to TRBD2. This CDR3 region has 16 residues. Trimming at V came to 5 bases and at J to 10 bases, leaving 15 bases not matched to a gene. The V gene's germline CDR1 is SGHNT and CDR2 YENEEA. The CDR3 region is CASSPGERGAGREQFF. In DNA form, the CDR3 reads TGTGCCAGCAGCCCCGGTGAGCGGGGGGCCGGAAGGGAGCAGTTCTTC.

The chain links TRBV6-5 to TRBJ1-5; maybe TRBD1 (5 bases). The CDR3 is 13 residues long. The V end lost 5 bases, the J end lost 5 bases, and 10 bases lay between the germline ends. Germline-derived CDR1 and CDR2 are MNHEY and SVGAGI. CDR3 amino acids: CASSKDTHQPQHF. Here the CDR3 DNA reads TGTGCCAGCAGTAAGGACACACATCAGCCCCAGCATTTT.

The DNA of the CDR3 is TGCAGCGTTGAAGTCAGGGCTGACGAGCAGTACTTC. It is translated as CSVEVRADEQYF. This chain connects TRBV29-1 to TRBJ2-7, with D possibly TRBD1 on 5 matching bases. The V and J ends lost 1 base and 5 bases respectively, with 9 bases between them. The CDR3 length is 12 residues. Germline V gene sequence: CDR1 SQVTM, CDR2 ANQGSEA.

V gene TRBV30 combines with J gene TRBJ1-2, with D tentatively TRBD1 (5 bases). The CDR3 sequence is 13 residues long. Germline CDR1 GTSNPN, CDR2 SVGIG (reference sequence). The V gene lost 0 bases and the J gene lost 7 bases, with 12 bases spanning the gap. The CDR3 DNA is TGTGCCTGGAGTGTACAATTGGGGGGTGGCTACACCTTC. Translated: CAWSVQLGGGYTF.

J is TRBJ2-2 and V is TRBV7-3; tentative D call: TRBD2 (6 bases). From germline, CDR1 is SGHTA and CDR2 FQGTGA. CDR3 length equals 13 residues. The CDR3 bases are TGTGCTTCTTCGGCGGGGAGCACCGGGGAGCTGTTTTTT. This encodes CASSAGSTGELFF.

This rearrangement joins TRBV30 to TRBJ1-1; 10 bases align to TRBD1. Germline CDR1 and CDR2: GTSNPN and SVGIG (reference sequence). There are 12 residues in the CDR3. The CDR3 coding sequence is TGTGCTTGGGACAGGGGGAACACTGAAGCTTTCTTT. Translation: CAWDRGNTEAFF.

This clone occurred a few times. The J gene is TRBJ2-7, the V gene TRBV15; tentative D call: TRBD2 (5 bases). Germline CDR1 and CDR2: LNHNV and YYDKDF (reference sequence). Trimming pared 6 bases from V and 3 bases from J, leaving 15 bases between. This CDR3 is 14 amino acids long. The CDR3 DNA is TGTGCCACCAGTGGGGAGCCGGTATACTACGAGCAGTACTTC. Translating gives CATSGEPVYYEQYF.

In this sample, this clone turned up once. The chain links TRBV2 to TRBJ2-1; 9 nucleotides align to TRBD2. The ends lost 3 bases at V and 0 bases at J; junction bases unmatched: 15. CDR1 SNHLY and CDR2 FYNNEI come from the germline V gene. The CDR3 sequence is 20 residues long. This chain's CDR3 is CASSEVVSSGGLPSYNEQFF. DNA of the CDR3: TGTGCCAGCAGTGAGGTAGTCAGTAGCGGGGGACTCCCCTCCTACAATGAGCAGTTCTTC.

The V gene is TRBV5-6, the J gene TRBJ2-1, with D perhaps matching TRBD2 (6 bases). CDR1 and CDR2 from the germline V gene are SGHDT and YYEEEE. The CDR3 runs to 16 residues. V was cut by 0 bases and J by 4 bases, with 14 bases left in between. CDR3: CASSLVVAGTYNEQFF. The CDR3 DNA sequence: TGTGCCAGCAGCTTGGTGGTGGCAGGGACTTACAATGAGCAGTTCTTC.

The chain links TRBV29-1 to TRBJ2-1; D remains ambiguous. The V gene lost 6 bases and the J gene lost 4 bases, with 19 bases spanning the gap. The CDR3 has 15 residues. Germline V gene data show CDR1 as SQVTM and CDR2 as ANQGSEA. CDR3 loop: CSVLPEVAEYNEQFF. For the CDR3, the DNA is TGCAGCGTCCTACCTGAGGTAGCAGAGTACAATGAGCAGTTCTTC.

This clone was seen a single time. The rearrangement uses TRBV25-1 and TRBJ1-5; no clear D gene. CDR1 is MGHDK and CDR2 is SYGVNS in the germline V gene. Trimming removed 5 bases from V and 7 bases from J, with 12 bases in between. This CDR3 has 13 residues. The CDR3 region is CASSTGSYQPQHF. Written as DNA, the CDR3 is TGTGCCAGCAGTACCGGGTCCTACCAGCCCCAGCATTTT.

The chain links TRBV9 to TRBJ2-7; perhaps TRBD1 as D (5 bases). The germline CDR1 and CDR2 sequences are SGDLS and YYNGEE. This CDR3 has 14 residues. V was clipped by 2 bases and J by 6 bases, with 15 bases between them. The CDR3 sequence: CASSVDSTFVEQYF. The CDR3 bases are TGTGCCAGCAGCGTCGACAGCACTTTCGTCGAGCAGTACTTC.

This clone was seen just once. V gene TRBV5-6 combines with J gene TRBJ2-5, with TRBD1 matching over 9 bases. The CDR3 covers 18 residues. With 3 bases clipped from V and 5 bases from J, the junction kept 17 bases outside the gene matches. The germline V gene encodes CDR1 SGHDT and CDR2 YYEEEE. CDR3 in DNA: TGTGCCAGCAGCTCGTTCTGGGACAGGGAAGGGTCCAGGGAGACCCAGTACTTC. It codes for CASSSFWDREGSRETQYF.

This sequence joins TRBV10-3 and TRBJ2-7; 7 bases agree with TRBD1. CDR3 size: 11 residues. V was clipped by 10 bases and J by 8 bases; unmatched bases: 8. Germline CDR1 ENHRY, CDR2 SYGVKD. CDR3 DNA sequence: TGTGCCACCGAAGAGGGGGCTCAGCAGTACTTC. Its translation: CATEEGAQQYF.

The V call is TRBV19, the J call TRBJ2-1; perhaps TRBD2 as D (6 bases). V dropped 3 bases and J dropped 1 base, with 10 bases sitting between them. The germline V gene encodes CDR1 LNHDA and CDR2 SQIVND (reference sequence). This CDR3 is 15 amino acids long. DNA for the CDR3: TGTGCCAGTAGTATGGGGGGACTGTCCTACAATGAGCAGTTCTTC. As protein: CASSMGGLSYNEQFF. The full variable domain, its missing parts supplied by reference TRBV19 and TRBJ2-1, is DGGITQSPKYLFRKEGQNVTLSCEQNLNHDAMYWYRQDPGQGLRLIYYSQIVNDFQKGDIAEGYSVSREKKESFPLTVTSAQKNPTAFYLCASSMGGLSYNEQFFGPGTRLTVL.

CDR3 in amino acids: CASSGGVADTEAFF. CDR3 nucleotide sequence: TGCGCCAGCAGCGGGGGGGTAGCGGACACTGAAGCTTTCTTT. The J gene is TRBJ1-1, the V gene TRBV5-1; the D gene is possibly TRBD1 (5 bases). The CDR3 is 14 amino acids. V was cut by 4 bases and J by 3 bases, with 13 bases left in between. The germline V gene has CDR1 SGHRS and CDR2 YFSETQ.

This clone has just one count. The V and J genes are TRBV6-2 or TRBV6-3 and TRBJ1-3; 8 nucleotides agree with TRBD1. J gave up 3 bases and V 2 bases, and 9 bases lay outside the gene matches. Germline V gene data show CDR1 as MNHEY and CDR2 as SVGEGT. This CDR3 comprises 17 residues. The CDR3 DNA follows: TGTGCCAGCAGTTACCGGACAGGGAACCTCATTGGAAACACCATATATTTT. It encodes CASSYRTGNLIGNTIYF.

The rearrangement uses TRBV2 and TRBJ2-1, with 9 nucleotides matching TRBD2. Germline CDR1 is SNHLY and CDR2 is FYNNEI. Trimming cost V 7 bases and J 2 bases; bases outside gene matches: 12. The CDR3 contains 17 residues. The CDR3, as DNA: TGTGCCAGCACCGAGGTACGTAGCGGGAGAACCTACAATGAGCAGTTCTTC. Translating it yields CASTEVRSGRTYNEQFF.

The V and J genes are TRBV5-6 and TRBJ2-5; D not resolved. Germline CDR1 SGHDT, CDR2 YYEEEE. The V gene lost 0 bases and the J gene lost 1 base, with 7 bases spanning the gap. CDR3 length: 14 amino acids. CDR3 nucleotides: TGTGCCAGCAGCTTGGCCTACTTCCAAGAGACCCAGTACTTC. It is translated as CASSLAYFQETQYF.

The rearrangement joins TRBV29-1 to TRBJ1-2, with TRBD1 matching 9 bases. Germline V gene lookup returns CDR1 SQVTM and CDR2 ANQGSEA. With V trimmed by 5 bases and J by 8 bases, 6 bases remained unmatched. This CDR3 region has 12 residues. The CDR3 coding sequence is TGCAGCGTTTGGGGCGGGACAGGGGGCTACACCTTC. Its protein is CSVWGGTGGYTF.